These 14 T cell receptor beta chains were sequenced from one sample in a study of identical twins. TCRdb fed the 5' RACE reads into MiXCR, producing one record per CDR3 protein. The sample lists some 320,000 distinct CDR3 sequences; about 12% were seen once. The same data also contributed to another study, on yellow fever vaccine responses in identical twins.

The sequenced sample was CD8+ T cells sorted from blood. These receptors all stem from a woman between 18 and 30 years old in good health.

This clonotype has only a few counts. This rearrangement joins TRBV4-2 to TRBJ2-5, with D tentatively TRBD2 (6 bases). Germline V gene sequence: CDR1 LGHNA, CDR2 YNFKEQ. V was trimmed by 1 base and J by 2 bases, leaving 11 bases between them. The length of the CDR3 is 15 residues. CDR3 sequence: CASSQVLRGQETQYF. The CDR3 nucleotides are TGTGCCAGCAGCCAAGTATTGCGGGGTCAAGAGACCCAGTACTTC.

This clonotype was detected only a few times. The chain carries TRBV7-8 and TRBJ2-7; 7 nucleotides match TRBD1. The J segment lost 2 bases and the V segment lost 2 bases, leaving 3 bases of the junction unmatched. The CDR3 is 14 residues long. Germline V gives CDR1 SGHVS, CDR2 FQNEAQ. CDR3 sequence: CASSLWDSPYEQYF. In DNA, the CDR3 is TGTGCCAGCAGCTTATGGGACAGCCCCTACGAGCAGTACTTC.

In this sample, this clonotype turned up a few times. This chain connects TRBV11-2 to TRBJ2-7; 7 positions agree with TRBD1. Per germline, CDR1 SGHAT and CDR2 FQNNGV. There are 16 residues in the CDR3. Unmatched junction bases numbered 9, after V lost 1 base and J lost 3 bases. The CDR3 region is CASSLGGTGADYEQYV. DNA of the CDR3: TGTGCCAGCAGCTTAGGGGGAACAGGGGCGGACTACGAGCAGTACGTC.

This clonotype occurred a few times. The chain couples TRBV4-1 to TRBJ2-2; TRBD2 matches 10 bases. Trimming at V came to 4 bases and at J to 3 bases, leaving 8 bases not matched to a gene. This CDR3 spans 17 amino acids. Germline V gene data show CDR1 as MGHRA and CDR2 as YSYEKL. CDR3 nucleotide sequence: TGCGCCAGCAGCCCGGGCATAGCGGGGGGTTACACCGGGGAGCTGTTTTTT. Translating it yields CASSPGIAGGYTGELFF.

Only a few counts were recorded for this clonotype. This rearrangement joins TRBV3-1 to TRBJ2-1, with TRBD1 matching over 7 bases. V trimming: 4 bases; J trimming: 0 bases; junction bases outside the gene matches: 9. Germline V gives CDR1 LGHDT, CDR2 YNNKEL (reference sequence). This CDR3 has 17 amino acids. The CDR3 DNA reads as TGTGCCAGCAGCCTTACGAGGGGGCCTAGCTCCTACAATGAGCAGTTCTTC. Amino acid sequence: CASSLTRGPSSYNEQFF.

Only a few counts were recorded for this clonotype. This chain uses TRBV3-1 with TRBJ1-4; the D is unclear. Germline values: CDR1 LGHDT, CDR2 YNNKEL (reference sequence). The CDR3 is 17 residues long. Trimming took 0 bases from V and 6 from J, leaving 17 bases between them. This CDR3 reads CASSQERRTVNHEKLFF. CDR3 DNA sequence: TGTGCCAGCAGCCAAGAACGGCGGACCGTAAATCATGAAAAACTGTTTTTT.

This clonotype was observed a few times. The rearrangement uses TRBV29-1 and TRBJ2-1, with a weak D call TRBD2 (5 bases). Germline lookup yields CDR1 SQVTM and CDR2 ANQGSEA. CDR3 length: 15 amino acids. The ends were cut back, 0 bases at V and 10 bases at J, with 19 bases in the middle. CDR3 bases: TGCAGCGTTGAAGATACGCGGGTGACCCGGTTGGAGCAGTTCTTC. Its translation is CSVEDTRVTRLEQFF.

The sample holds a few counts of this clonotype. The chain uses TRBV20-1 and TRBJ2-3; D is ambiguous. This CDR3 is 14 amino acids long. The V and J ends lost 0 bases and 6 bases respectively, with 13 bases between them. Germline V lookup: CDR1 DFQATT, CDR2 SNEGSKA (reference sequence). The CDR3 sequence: CSARDNVGSDTQYF. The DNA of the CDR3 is TGCAGTGCTAGAGATAATGTGGGCTCGGATACGCAGTATTTT.

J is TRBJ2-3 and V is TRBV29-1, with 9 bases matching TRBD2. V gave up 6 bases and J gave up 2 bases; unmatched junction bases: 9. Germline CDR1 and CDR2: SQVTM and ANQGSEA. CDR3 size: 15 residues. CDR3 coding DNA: TGCAGCGTCCTTAGCGGGAGCCTACACACAGATACGCAGTATTTT. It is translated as CSVLSGSLHTDTQYF.

CDR3 sequence (DNA): TGTGCCAGCAGCTTTCCCCGCTTGACTAGCGGGAGGCCCAATGAGCAGTTCTTC. This gives the protein CASSFPRLTSGRPNEQFF. The chain carries TRBV5-6 and TRBJ2-1, with TRBD2 matching over 13 bases. Per germline, CDR1 SGHDT and CDR2 YYEEEE. V gave up 2 bases and J gave up 6 bases; unmatched junction bases: 11. This CDR3 contains 18 residues.

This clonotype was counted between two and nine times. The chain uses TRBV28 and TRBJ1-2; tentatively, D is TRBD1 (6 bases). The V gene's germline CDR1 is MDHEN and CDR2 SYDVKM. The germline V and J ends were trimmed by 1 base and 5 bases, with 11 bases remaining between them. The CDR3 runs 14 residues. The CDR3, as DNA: TGTGCCAGCAGTTTATCGGCAGGGACATATGGCTACACCTTC. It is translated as CASSLSAGTYGYTF.

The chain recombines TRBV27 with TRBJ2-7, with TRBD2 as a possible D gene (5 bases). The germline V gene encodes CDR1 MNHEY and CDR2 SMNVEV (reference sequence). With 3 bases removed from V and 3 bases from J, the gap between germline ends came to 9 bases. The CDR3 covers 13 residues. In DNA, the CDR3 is TGTGCCAGCAGTTTTTCCGAGGGCTACGAGCAGTACTTC. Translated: CASSFSEGYEQYF.

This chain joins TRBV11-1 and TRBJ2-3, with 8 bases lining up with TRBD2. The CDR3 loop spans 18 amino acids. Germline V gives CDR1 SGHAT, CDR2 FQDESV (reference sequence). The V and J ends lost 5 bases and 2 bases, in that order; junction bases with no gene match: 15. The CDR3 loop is CASSHFGGGQGPTDTQYF. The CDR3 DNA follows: TGTGCCAGCAGCCACTTCGGGGGGGGGCAGGGGCCCACAGATACGCAGTATTTT.

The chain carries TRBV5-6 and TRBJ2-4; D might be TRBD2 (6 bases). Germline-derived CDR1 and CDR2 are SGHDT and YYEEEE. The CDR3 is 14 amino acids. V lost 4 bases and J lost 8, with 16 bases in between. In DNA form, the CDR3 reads TGTGCCAGCAGCCTGGGCTGGGGGGATGACATTCAGTACTTC. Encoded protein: CASSLGWGDDIQYF. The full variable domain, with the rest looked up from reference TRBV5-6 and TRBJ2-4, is DAGVTQSPTHLIKTRGQQVTLRCSPKSGHDTVSWYQQALGQGPQFIFQYYEEEERQRGNFPDRFSGHQFPNYSSELNVNALLLGDSALYLCASSLGWGDDIQYFGAGTRLSVL.